This T cell receptor (beta chain) originates from a study of blood T cell repertoires in COVID-19. Across the study: The United States, Italy and Spain supplied acute and convalescent COVID-19 samples. T cells, B-cell-depleted T cells, or PBMCs provided the cDNA or gDNA that served as material.

Original handling: Using reference gene primer amplification, nucleated cell counts were estimated. The data were produced by immunoSEQ multiplex PCR, yet TCRdb's version contains in-frame clones alone and is incomplete. V and J calls and clone size come straight from that table; D and trimming were deduced from the DNA. The sample shows about 270,000 clones, around 80% of them seen only once. The CDR3 is 16 amino acids. Germline CDR1 reads SGHTA; CDR2 reads FQGNSA. Trimming cost V 7 bases and J 7 bases, with 20 bases left between them. The sequence was collected from a man older than 75 with acute or convalescent COVID-19. The sample consisted of peripheral blood. The rearrangement joins TRBV7-2 to TRBJ1-6; unclear D gene. Written as DNA, the CDR3 is TGTGCCAGCACCCCGGCTCGGGTTAATAGCAATTCACCCCTCCACTTT. Translated: CASTPARVNSNSPLHF.